This is a list of T cell receptor beta chains from one sample in a study of shared clonotypes between healthy human individuals. The protocol was immunoSEQ multiplex PCR, while the TCRdb copy is restricted to in-frame clones and leaves out a portion. The sample has approximately 940,000 clones; approximately 76% are singletons. The sample consisted of memory CD4+ T cells sorted from blood. The receptors derive from a man between 18 and 35 years old in good health. CDR3s include the opening cysteine and the closing phenylalanine or tryptophan. The D gene is left open where the match is weak. Where a row states a size, it is once, few, many or the class of an expanded clone; other rows omit it.

d_call j_call clone_size v_call cdr3_nt cdr3_aa
. TRBJ1-6 . TRBV28 TGTGCCAGCAGCTCTATTCAGACTTATAATTCACCCCTCCACTTT CASSSIQTYNSPLHF
. TRBJ2-6 . TRBV5-1 TGCGCCAGCAGCTTTGATTCTGGGGCCAACGTCCTGACTTTC CASSFDSGANVLTF
. TRBJ2-2 . TRBV28 TGTGCCAGCAGTTTTCCCTCGGGGGGCGCCGACACCGGGGAGCTGTTTTTT CASSFPSGGADTGELFF
. TRBJ2-1 . TRBV6-6 TGTGCCAGCACACCGGGGTCCTACAATGAGCAGTTCTTC CASTPGSYNEQFF
. TRBJ1-6 . TRBV19 TGTGCCACTTCTTCGGGACTGACGGCTAAAAATTCACCCCTCCACTTT CATSSGLTAKNSPLHF
. TRBJ1-2 . TRBV6-1 TGTGCCAGTCAGGGTGGCTATGGCTACACCTTC CASQGGYGYTF
. TRBJ1-1 few TRBV28 TGTGCCAGCACTTTCAGTTGGGATAGCACTGAAGCTTTCTTT CASTFSWDSTEAFF
. TRBJ1-5 . TRBV7-8 TGTGCCAGCAGCAGGGGTTATAGCAATCAGCCCCAGCATTTT CASSRGYSNQPQHF
. TRBJ2-2 . TRBV5-4 TGTGCCAGCAGCTTGAAAACAGGGAACACCGGGGAGCTGTTTTTT CASSLKTGNTGELFF
. TRBJ2-3 . TRBV5-1 TGCGCCAGCAGCTGGGGCGCCCAGGGTTCAGATACGCAGTATTTT CASSWGAQGSDTQYF
TRBD1 TRBJ2-2 once TRBV5-6 TGTGCCAGCAGCACCCCTCTGACAGGGGAAGGCGGGGAGCTGTTTTTT CASSTPLTGEGGELFF
. TRBJ2-2 . TRBV7-3 TGTGCCAGCAGCCTGCAGCCCTCGAACACCGGGGAGCTGTTTTTT CASSLQPSNTGELFF
. TRBJ2-1 . TRBV5-1 TGCGCCAGTAACAGATTAGATTCCTCCTACAATGAGCAGTTCTTC CASNRLDSSYNEQFF
. TRBJ2-7 . TRBV21-1 TGTGCCAGCAGCAATCCGGCGGGGAGGTCCTACGAGCAGTACTTC CASSNPAGRSYEQYF
. TRBJ1-6 . TRBV19 TGTGCCAGTAGTATAGAGTCTTATAATTCACCCCTCCACTTT CASSIESYNSPLHF
. TRBJ2-5 . TRBV7-2 TGTGCCAGCACCCAAGGGTTACAAGAGACCCAGTACTTC CASTQGLQETQYF
. TRBJ2-3 . TRBV5-1 TGCGCCAGCAGCTTTCCAGTCCCGGACTCAGATACGCAGTATTTT CASSFPVPDSDTQYF
. TRBJ1-3 . TRBV6-1 TGTGCCAGCTGTCCAGGGGCTGGAAACACCATATATTTT CASCPGAGNTIYF
. TRBJ1-1 . TRBV25-1 TGTGCCAGCAGTGAACCCCAGGGGACCACTGAAGCTTTCTTT CASSEPQGTTEAFF
TRBD1 TRBJ2-7 many TRBV6-1 TGTGCCAGCAGTGAAGGGTCCGGGACAGGGAGTCCCTACGAGCAGTACTTC CASSEGSGTGSPYEQYF
. TRBJ1-1 . TRBV5-5 TGTGCCAGCAGCTTATACACTTCCACTGAAGCTTTCTTT CASSLYTSTEAFF
. TRBJ1-3 . TRBV14 TGTGCCAGCAGCCAAAGGAGGGTGCCACCTGGAAACACCATATATTTT CASSQRRVPPGNTIYF
. TRBJ2-2 . TRBV7-8 TGTGCCAGCAGCTTAATTGCTGCAGCGAACACCGGGGAGCTGTTTTTT CASSLIAAANTGELFF
TRBD1 TRBJ1-4 . TRBV5-1 TGCGCCAGCAGCTTAGGACAGGGCGTCGGGGAAAAACTGTTTTTT CASSLGQGVGEKLFF
TRBD2 TRBJ2-3 few TRBV7-8 TGTGCCAGCAGCTTAGCGGCGGGGGGAATCCCAGATACGCAGTATTTT CASSLAAGGIPDTQYF
TRBD1 TRBJ1-5 . TRBV28 TGTGCCAGCAGTTTATACAGGGGCGGGAGCAATCAGCCCCAGCATTTT CASSLYRGGSNQPQHF
. TRBJ1-5 . TRBV4-3 TGCGCCAGCAGCCAAGAAGGGCGGAGCAATCAGCCCCAGCATTTT CASSQEGRSNQPQHF
TRBD1 TRBJ1-5 . TRBV5-1 TGCGCCAGCAGCCTGGGACAGGGGTATCAGCCCCAGCATTTT CASSLGQGYQPQHF
. TRBJ2-7 once TRBV6-5 TGTGCCAGCAGCCGGCTTAGGAGCGTACCCGAGCAGTACTTC CASSRLRSVPEQYF